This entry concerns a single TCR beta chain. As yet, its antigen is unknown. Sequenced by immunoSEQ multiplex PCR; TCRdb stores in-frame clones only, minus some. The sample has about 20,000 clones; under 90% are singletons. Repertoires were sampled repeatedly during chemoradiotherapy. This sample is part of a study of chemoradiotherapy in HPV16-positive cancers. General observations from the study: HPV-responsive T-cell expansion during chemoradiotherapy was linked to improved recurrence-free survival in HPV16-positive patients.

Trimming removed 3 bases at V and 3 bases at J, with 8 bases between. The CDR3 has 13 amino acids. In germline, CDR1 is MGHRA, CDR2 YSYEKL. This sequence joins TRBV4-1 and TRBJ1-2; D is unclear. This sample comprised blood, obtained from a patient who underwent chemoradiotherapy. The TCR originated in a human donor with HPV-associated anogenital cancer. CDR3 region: CASSQIVYYGYTF. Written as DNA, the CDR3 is TGCGCCAGCAGCCAGATAGTATACTATGGCTACACCTTC.